This T cell receptor beta chain comes out of a study of cytomegalovirus exposure and HLA in healthy donors. Researchers ran the PCR with 60 Vbeta and 13 Jbeta primers. Authors' methods: In a later analysis, the count reached tens of millions of unique TCR beta chains, with 10 million to 14 million shared. Assay: immunoSEQ multiplex PCR; the TCRdb copy retains only in-frame clones and omits some. V, J and clone size reflect that table, while D and trimming were determined from the DNA. The specimen's table records about 200,000 clones. Germline loops: CDR1 SGHAT, CDR2 FQNNGV. The CDR3 runs to 16 residues. V lost 0 bases and J 0 bases, leaving 12 bases between the germline ends. Comments on this clone: The antigen is unknown.

Study-level findings and limits: Available immune exposure information covered CMV serostatus only. An analysis done earlier found most TCR beta V segments productive about 87% or about 30% of the time. A later analysis found TCR association rates differed by HLA locus, highest for DRB1 and lowest for HLA-C.

The chain recombines TRBV11-2 with TRBJ2-7; no reliable D call. Sequencing was carried out using PBMCs. The sequence derives from a woman under 40 in good health and CMV-seropositive. CDR3 DNA: TGTGCCAGCAGCTTAGAAGAGGTGTATAGCTCCTACGAGCAGTACTTC. Translation: CASSLEEVYSSYEQYF.